This TCR beta chain was identified in a study of molecular identifiers for immune sequencing clone quantification. This clonotype was recorded many times. TCRdb re-derived calls from the PCR reads in MiXCR, one entry per CDR3 protein. The table records fewer than 350,000 distinct CDR3 sequences, 20% to 25% of them present only once. CD8+CD4-CCR7+CD45RA+ cells were sorted as naive CD8 T cells. V gave up 7 bases and J gave up 9 bases, with 28 bases separating them. CDR1 is MGHDK, CDR2 SYGVNS, per germline. The CDR3 is 17 amino acids. Material for sequencing was naive CD8+ T cells from blood, with Jurkat cell RNA spiked in. The subset is: FACS-sorted CD8+CD4-CCR7+CD45RA+ naive T cells. This clonotype originated in a human donor in good health. Some libraries in this study had Jurkat cell RNA spiked in. This chain links TRBV25-1 with TRBJ2-1, with D maybe TRBD2 (6 bases). This CDR3 reads CASTPQWAPPFGGEQFF. The CDR3 DNA follows: TGTGCCAGCACCCCGCAGTGGGCCCCTCCGTTCGGGGGTGAGCAGTTCTTC.